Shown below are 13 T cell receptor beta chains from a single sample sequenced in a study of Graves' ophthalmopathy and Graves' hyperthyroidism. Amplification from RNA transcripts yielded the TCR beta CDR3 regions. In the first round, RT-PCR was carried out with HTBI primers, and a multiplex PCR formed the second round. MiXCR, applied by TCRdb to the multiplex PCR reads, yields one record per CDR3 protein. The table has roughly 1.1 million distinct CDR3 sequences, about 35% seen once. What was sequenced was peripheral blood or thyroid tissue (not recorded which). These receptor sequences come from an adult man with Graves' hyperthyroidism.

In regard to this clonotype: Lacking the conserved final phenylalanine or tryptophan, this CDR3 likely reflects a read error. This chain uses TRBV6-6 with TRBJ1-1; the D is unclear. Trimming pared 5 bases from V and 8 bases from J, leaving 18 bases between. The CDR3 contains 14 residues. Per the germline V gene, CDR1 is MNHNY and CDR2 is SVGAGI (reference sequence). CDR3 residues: CASSRPTESNEAFS. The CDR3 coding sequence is TGTGCCAGCAGTCGCCCCACGGAAAGTAACGAAGCTTTCTCT.

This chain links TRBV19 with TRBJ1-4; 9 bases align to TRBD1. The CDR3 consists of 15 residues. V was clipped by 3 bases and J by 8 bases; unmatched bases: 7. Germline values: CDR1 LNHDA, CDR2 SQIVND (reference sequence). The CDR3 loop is CASSIYRTGDEKLFF. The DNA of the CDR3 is TGTGCCAGTAGTATCTATCGGACAGGGGACGAAAAACTGTTTTTT.

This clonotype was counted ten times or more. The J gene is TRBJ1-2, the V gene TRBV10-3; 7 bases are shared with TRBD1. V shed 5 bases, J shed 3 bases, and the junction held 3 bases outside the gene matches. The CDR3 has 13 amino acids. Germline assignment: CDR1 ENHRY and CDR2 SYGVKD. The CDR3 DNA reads TGTGCCATCAGTACCGGGACAGACTATGGCTACACCTTC. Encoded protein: CAISTGTDYGYTF.

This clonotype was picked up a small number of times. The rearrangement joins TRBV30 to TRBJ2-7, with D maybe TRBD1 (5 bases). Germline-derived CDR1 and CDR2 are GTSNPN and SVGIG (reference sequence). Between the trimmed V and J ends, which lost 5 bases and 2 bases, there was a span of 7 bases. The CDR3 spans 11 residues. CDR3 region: CAWGHPYEQYF. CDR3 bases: TGTGCCTGGGGACATCCCTACGAGCAGTACTTC. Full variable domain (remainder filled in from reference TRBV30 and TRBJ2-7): SQTIHQWPATLVQPVGSPLSLECTVEGTSNPNLYWYRQAAGRGLQLLFYSVGIGQISSEVPQNLSASRPQDRQFILSSKKLLLSDSGFYLCAWGHPYEQYFGPGTRLTVT.

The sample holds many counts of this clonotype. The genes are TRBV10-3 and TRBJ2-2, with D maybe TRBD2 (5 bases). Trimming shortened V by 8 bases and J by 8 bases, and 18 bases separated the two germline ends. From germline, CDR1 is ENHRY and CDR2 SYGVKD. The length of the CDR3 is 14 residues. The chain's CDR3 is CAIAPGFSSGELFF. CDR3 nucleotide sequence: TGTGCCATCGCCCCGGGGTTTAGTTCGGGGGAGCTGTTTTTT.

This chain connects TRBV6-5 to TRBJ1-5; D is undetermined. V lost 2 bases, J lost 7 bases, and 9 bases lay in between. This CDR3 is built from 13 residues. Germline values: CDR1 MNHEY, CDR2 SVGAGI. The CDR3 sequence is CASSYVMGQPQHF. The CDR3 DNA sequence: TGTGCCAGCAGTTACGTGATGGGGCAGCCCCAGCATTTT.

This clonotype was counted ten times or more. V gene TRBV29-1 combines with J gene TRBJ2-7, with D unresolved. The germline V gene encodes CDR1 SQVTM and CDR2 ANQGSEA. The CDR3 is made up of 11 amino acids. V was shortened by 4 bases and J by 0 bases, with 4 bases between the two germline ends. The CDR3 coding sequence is TGCAGCGTTGGGGCCTCCTACGAGCAGTACTTC. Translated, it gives CSVGASYEQYF.

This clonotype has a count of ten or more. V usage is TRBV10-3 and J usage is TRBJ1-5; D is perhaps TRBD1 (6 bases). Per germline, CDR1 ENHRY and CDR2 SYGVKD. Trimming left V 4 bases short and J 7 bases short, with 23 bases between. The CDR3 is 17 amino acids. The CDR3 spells CAISASPSQGSGQPQHF. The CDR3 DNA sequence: TGTGCCATCAGTGCCTCTCCGTCTCAGGGGTCGGGCCAGCCCCAGCATTTT.

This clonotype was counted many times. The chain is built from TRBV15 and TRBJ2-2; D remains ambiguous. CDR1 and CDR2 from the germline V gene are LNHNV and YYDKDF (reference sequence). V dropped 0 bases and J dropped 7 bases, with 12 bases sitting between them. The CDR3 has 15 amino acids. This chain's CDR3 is CATSRDVGPSGELFF. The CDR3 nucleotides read TGTGCCACCAGCAGAGATGTGGGCCCAAGCGGGGAGCTGTTTTTT. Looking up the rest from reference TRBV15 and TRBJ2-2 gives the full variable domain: DAMVIQNPRYQVTQFGKPVTLSCSQTLNHNVMYWYQQKSSQAPKLLFHYYDKDFNNEADTPDNFQSRRPNTSFCFLDIRSPGLGDTAMYLCATSRDVGPSGELFFGEGSRLTVL.

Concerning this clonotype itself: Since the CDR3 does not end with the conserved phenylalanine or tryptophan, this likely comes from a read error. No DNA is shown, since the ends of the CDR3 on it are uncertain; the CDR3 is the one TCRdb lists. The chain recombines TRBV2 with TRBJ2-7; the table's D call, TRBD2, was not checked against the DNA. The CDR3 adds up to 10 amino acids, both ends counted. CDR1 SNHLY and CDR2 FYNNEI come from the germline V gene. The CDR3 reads CASRLVSGST.

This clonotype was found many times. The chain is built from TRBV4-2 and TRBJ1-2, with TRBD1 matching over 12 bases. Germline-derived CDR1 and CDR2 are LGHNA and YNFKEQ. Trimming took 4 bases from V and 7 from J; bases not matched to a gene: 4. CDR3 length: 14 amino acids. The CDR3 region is CASSPGTGGLGYTF. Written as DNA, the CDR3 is TGTGCCAGCAGCCCCGGGACAGGGGGCCTTGGCTACACCTTC.

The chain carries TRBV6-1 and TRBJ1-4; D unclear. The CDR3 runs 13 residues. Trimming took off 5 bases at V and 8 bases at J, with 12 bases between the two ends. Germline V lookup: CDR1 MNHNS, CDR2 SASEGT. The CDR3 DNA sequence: TGTGCCAGCAGTAAGGTGGGAAGCGAAAAACTGTTTTTT. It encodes CASSKVGSEKLFF.

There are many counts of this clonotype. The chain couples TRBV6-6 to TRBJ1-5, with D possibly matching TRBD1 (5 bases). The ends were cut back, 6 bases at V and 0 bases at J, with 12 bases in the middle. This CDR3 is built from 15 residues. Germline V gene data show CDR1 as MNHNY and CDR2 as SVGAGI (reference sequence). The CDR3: CASSPRQNSNQPQHF. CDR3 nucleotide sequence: TGTGCCAGCAGCCCCCGACAGAATAGCAATCAGCCCCAGCATTTT.